Each of the 28 T cell receptor beta chains below was sequenced from the same sample in a study of shared clonotypes between healthy human individuals. Profiled with immunoSEQ multiplex PCR; TCRdb holds only in-frame clones, not every one. This table holds hundreds of thousands of clones, roughly three quarters found once. Sequencing was performed on PBMCs. The receptors were sampled from a woman between 35 and 50 years old in good health. Some clones in this sample may be carry-over from other donors' samples.

By frequency in the sample, this clone is medium-sized. This chain links TRBV11-2 with TRBJ2-1; 9 bases are a match to TRBD2. Germline V gene lookup returns CDR1 SGHAT and CDR2 FQNNGV. V gave up 5 bases and J gave up 4 bases; unmatched junction bases: 6. The CDR3 consists of 15 residues. CDR3 residues: CASSVQAGGYNEQFF. The DNA for the CDR3 is TGTGCCAGCAGCGTGCAAGCGGGAGGATACAATGAGCAGTTCTTC.

This clone was counted once. The chain has TRBV19 and TRBJ1-4, with D possibly matching TRBD1 (5 bases). This CDR3 comprises 14 residues. Trimming removed 10 bases from V and 8 bases from J, with 20 bases in between. Germline assignment: CDR1 LNHDA and CDR2 SQIVND (reference sequence). Here the CDR3 reads CATSPAGGREKLFF. The CDR3 DNA reads TGTGCCACATCCCCTGCGGGGGGAAGGGAAAAACTGTTTTTT. Full variable domain (outside the CDR3, taken from reference TRBV19 and TRBJ1-4): DGGITQSPKYLFRKEGQNVTLSCEQNLNHDAMYWYRQDPGQGLRLIYYSQIVNDFQKGDIAEGYSVSREKKESFPLTVTSAQKNPTAFYLCATSPAGGREKLFFGSGTQLSVL.

The chain couples TRBV11-2 to TRBJ2-7; 15 bases agree with TRBD2. This CDR3 is built from 17 residues. Germline V gene lookup returns CDR1 SGHAT and CDR2 FQNNGV. V lost 2 bases and J lost 6; bases outside the gene matches: 8. CDR3 loop: CASSLRGVGLAGGEQYF. CDR3 nucleotides: TGTGCCAGCAGCTTAAGGGGAGTGGGACTAGCGGGAGGCGAGCAGTACTTC.

The V gene is TRBV2, the J gene TRBJ2-3, with 11 bases identical to TRBD2. J was trimmed by 6 bases and V by 3 bases; bases with no gene match: 5. CDR1 and CDR2 from the germline V gene are SNHLY and FYNNEI. The CDR3 extends over 15 amino acids. The CDR3 coding sequence is TGTGCCAGCAGTGAGACTAGCGGGGCCCCGGATACGCAGTATTTT. Protein: CASSETSGAPDTQYF.

A single count supports this clone. This may be a read error: a much more frequent sequence differs by one nucleotide. The sample holds other DNA sequences that translate to the same CDR3. The chain couples TRBV5-1 to TRBJ2-6; D gene ambiguous. Per germline, CDR1 SGHRS and CDR2 YFSETQ. The ends were cut back, 0 bases at V and 2 bases at J, with 6 bases in the middle. This CDR3 spans 15 amino acids. The chain's CDR3 is CASSLGGAGANVLTF. The CDR3 nucleotides read TGCGCCAGCAGCTTGGGTGGGGCTGGGGCCAACGTCCTGACTTTC.

This chain links TRBV5-1 with TRBJ1-1; D uncertain. Trimming took off 0 bases at V and 8 bases at J, with 14 bases between the two ends. The CDR3 consists of 14 residues. Germline V gene sequence: CDR1 SGHRS, CDR2 YFSETQ. In nucleotides, the CDR3 is TGCGCCAGCAGCTTGGGCACCTACACTGTAGAAGCTTTCTTT. Translating gives CASSLGTYTVEAFF.

This clone was seen a single time. The chain couples TRBV7-3 to TRBJ2-3; 11 bases map to TRBD2. CDR1 and CDR2 from the germline V gene are SGHTA and FQGTGA. The CDR3 spans 16 residues. V was clipped by 5 bases and J by 2 bases; unmatched bases: 6. Here the CDR3 reads CASSPGTSGFTDTQYF. In DNA, the CDR3 is TGTGCCAGCAGCCCCGGGACTAGCGGATTCACAGATACGCAGTATTTT.

The chain has TRBV6-1 and TRBJ2-3; 8 positions match TRBD1. Unmatched junction bases numbered 4, after V lost 4 bases and J lost 4 bases. CDR1 is MNHNS, CDR2 SASEGT, per germline. The CDR3 loop spans 14 amino acids. This CDR3 is CASSGQGFADTQYF. As DNA, the CDR3 is TGTGCCAGCAGTGGACAGGGGTTCGCAGATACGCAGTATTTT.

The V call is TRBV2, the J call TRBJ2-3; 7 nucleotides agree with TRBD2. V was clipped by 4 bases and J by 1 base; unmatched bases: 5. The CDR3 contains 15 residues. Germline-derived CDR1 and CDR2 are SNHLY and FYNNEI. Written as DNA, the CDR3 is TGTGCCAGCAGTGTGAGGGGAGGGGGCACAGATACGCAGTATTTT. Translating it yields CASSVRGGGTDTQYF.

CDR3 nucleotides: TGTGCCAGCAGCCCCTCTCCCCCAGGGGCCATCACAGATACGCAGTATTTT. Amino acids: CASSPSPPGAITDTQYF. This chain connects TRBV5-4 to TRBJ2-3; D is possibly TRBD1 (6 bases). CDR1 is SGHNT and CDR2 is YYREEE in the germline V gene (reference sequence). The CDR3 runs 17 residues. The V and J ends lost 4 bases and 2 bases respectively, with 20 bases between them.

This chain uses TRBV5-4 with TRBJ2-7, with 10 bases identical to TRBD2. The V gene end was trimmed by 4 bases and the J gene end by 3 bases; junction bases not matched to a gene: 7. There are 15 residues in the CDR3. CDR1 SGHNT and CDR2 YYREEE come from the germline V gene (reference sequence). DNA for the CDR3: TGTGCCAGCAGCCCCGGACTAGCGGAGATCTACGAGCAGTACTTC. This encodes CASSPGLAEIYEQYF. The full variable domain, its missing parts supplied by reference TRBV5-4 and TRBJ2-7, is ETGVTQSPTHLIKTRGQQVTLRCSSQSGHNTVSWYQQALGQGPQFIFQYYREEENGRGNFPPRFSGLQFPNYSSELNVNALELDDSALYLCASSPGLAEIYEQYFGPGTRLTVT.

This chain connects TRBV5-1 to TRBJ2-3; 7 nucleotides agree with TRBD2. Germline V gives CDR1 SGHRS, CDR2 YFSETQ. With 0 bases clipped from V and 2 bases from J, the junction kept 9 bases outside the gene matches. There are 17 residues in the CDR3. This CDR3 reads CASSLAPRSGDTDTQYF. The CDR3 nucleotides read TGCGCCAGCAGCTTGGCCCCCCGAAGCGGGGACACAGATACGCAGTATTTT. Based on the CDR3 plus reference TRBV5-1 and TRBJ2-3, the full variable domain is KAGVTQTPRYLIKTRGQQVTLSCSPISGHRSVSWYQQTPGQGLQFLFEYFSETQRNKGNFPGRFSGRQFSNSRSEMNVSTLELGDSALYLCASSLAPRSGDTDTQYFGPGTRLTVL.

This chain joins TRBV10-3 and TRBJ1-1; perhaps TRBD1 as D (5 bases). Trimming took 5 bases from V and 1 from J, leaving 14 bases between them. Germline V gives CDR1 ENHRY, CDR2 SYGVKD. The CDR3 length is 15 residues. The CDR3 protein is CAISIGGGGNTEAFF. Here the CDR3 DNA reads TGTGCCATCAGTATTGGGGGGGGTGGGAACACTGAAGCTTTCTTT.

This clone appeared once. The genes are TRBV9 and TRBJ2-1; 8 bases line up with TRBD2. The CDR3 is made up of 15 amino acids. CDR1 and CDR2 from the germline V gene are SGDLS and YYNGEE. V lost 0 bases to trimming and J lost 9 bases; unmatched junction nucleotides: 8. In DNA, the CDR3 is TGTGCCAGCAGCGTAGAGGGCGGGAGGAGTAGTGAGCAGTTCTTC. This gives the protein CASSVEGGRSSEQFF. Combining the CDR3 with reference TRBV9 and TRBJ2-1 gives the whole variable domain DSGVTQTPKHLITATGQRVTLRCSPRSGDLSVYWYQQSLDQGLQFLIQYYNGEERAKGNILERFSAQQFPDLHSELNLSSLELGDSALYFCASSVEGGRSSEQFFGPGTRLTVL.

Comments on this clone: This sequence may be a read error, since a much larger clone differs from it by one base. The sample holds other DNA sequences that translate to the same CDR3. The J gene is TRBJ1-1, the V gene TRBV28, with D possibly TRBD1 on 5 matching bases. The germline V gene has CDR1 MDHEN and CDR2 SYDVKM. V lost 8 bases and J lost 4, with 8 bases in between. This CDR3 has 11 amino acids. The CDR3 reads CASLTGTEAFF. CDR3 DNA sequence: TGTGCCAGCCTAACAGGCACTGAAGCTTTCTTT.

A few counts support this clone. The chain has TRBV19 and TRBJ2-7; maybe TRBD2 (5 bases). Germline CDR1 is LNHDA and CDR2 is SQIVND (reference sequence). With 3 bases removed from V and 2 bases from J, the gap between germline ends came to 8 bases. The CDR3 runs 13 residues. CDR3 residues: CASSMRGTYEQYF. The DNA of the CDR3 is TGTGCCAGTAGTATGAGAGGGACCTACGAGCAGTACTTC.

The rearrangement uses TRBV13 and TRBJ2-5, with D unclear. The CDR3 spans 14 residues. Trimming took off 0 bases at V and 2 bases at J, with 7 bases between the two ends. Germline V gene lookup returns CDR1 PRHDT and CDR2 FYEKMQ (reference sequence). The CDR3 DNA follows: TGTGCCAGCAGCTTAGGATTAGCTCAAGAGACCCAGTACTTC. This encodes CASSLGLAQETQYF.

The J gene is TRBJ2-7, the V gene TRBV29-1; 9 bases match TRBD1. CDR1 is SQVTM, CDR2 ANQGSEA, per germline. The CDR3 has 13 amino acids. Germline trimming cut 6 bases from V and 2 bases from J; bases unmatched to any gene: 5. For the CDR3, the DNA is TGCAGCGTCGGGACAGGGTCGGCCTACGAGCAGTACTTC. Translating gives CSVGTGSAYEQYF.

This sequence joins TRBV5-4 and TRBJ2-3, with no clear D. The ends were cut back, 6 bases at V and 0 bases at J, with 17 bases in the middle. The length of the CDR3 is 16 residues. The germline V gene encodes CDR1 SGHNT and CDR2 YYREEE (reference sequence). The CDR3 loop is CASKKTMDISTDTQYF. DNA for the CDR3: TGTGCCAGCAAGAAAACTATGGATATTAGCACAGATACGCAGTATTTT.

This clone was counted at least ten times. V gene TRBV5-1 combines with J gene TRBJ2-7, with D perhaps matching TRBD2 (5 bases). The CDR3 runs to 14 residues. The V gene lost 4 bases and the J gene lost 3 bases, with 14 bases spanning the gap. The germline CDR1 and CDR2 sequences are SGHRS and YFSETQ. The CDR3 spells CASSAASRNYEQYF. The CDR3 region has the DNA TGCGCCAGCAGCGCAGCTAGCCGAAACTACGAGCAGTACTTC.

This rearrangement joins TRBV6-4 to TRBJ2-6; possibly TRBD1 for D (6 bases). This CDR3 contains 16 residues. Per the germline V gene, CDR1 is MRHNA and CDR2 is SNTAGT. V gave up 2 bases and J gave up 3 bases, with 11 bases separating them. CDR3 region: CASSDQGGRGANVLTF. The CDR3 nucleotides are TGTGCCAGCAGTGACCAAGGGGGTCGTGGGGCCAACGTCCTGACTTTC.

The V and J genes are TRBV5-4 and TRBJ2-7, with D possibly TRBD1 on 8 matching bases. The germline CDR1 and CDR2 sequences are SGHNT and YYREEE (reference sequence). V lost 2 bases and J lost 7, with 13 bases in between. This CDR3 region has 13 residues. The DNA for the CDR3 is TGTGCCAGCAGCTTCGACAGGGGAGGGGAGCAGTACTTC. Protein: CASSFDRGGEQYF.

The chain has TRBV9 and TRBJ1-1; D is perhaps TRBD1 (5 bases). This CDR3 region has 14 residues. The V end lost 3 bases, the J end lost 1 base, and 10 bases lay between the germline ends. The germline V gene encodes CDR1 SGDLS and CDR2 YYNGEE. CDR3 in amino acids: CASSAGGGNTEAFF. DNA for the CDR3: TGTGCCAGCAGCGCCGGTGGGGGGAACACTGAAGCTTTCTTT.

The rearrangement links TRBV7-9 to TRBJ1-2; 9 bases line up with TRBD1. The germline CDR1 and CDR2 sequences are SEHNR and FQNEAQ (reference sequence). This CDR3 is 14 amino acids long. With 4 bases clipped from V and 5 bases from J, the junction kept 5 bases outside the gene matches. In DNA, the CDR3 is TGTGCCAGCAGCTCTCGGACAGGGGTTTATGGCTACACCTTC. This sequence encodes CASSSRTGVYGYTF.

This chain joins TRBV27 and TRBJ2-2; possibly TRBD2 for D (5 bases). Germline V gene lookup returns CDR1 MNHEY and CDR2 SMNVEV (reference sequence). V gave up 5 bases and J gave up 4 bases, with 23 bases separating them. The CDR3 covers 18 residues. CDR3 residues: CASSPRAGNWAGTGELFF. CDR3 nucleotide sequence: TGTGCCAGCAGTCCGCGGGCAGGTAATTGGGCTGGCACCGGGGAGCTGTTTTTT.

The V gene is TRBV11-2, the J gene TRBJ2-1; 9 nucleotides line up with TRBD1. Per germline, CDR1 SGHAT and CDR2 FQNNGV. V shed 0 bases, J shed 1 base, and the junction held 1 base outside the gene matches. The length of the CDR3 is 16 residues. CDR3 region: CASSLEGTGSYNEQFF. In nucleotides, the CDR3 is TGTGCCAGCAGCTTAGAGGGGACAGGGTCCTACAATGAGCAGTTCTTC.

The gene calls are TRBV10-3 and TRBJ2-7, with 8 positions matching TRBD2. Germline V gives CDR1 ENHRY, CDR2 SYGVKD. The junction had 8 bases not matched to a gene; V was cut back by 3 bases and J by 4 bases. The CDR3 is made up of 15 amino acids. Here the CDR3 DNA reads TGTGCCATCAGTGATGTCAGCGGGAGTACGTACGAGCAGTACTTC. It is translated as CAISDVSGSTYEQYF.

J is TRBJ2-5 and V is TRBV5-6, with 9 nucleotides matching TRBD1. From germline, CDR1 is SGHDT and CDR2 YYEEEE. The CDR3 extends over 13 amino acids. V gave up 5 bases and J gave up 5 bases; unmatched junction bases: 4. CDR3 amino acids: CASRLGQGETQYF. CDR3 sequence (DNA): TGTGCCAGCAGACTGGGACAGGGTGAGACCCAGTACTTC.